This T cell receptor (beta chain) is from a study of T-cell memory formation after mild COVID-19 (dated by TCRdb to the early 2020s). Describing the broader study: TCR sequence clusters from the two donors were largely donor specific. Two young, previously healthy adult volunteers made up the cohort, one male and one female. T-cell clones expanding and contracting after mild COVID-19 in a couple of donors were tracked by longitudinal TCRalpha and TCRbeta repertoire sequencing.

The table lists this clonotype with a few counts. This receptor's antigen is unknown. No base quality values were provided; no much bigger clone lies one nucleotide off. Paper-wide results and their limitations: Balanced CD4/CD8 phenotypes were observed for clones contracting from day 15 to 85, whereas a bias towards CD4+ was observed for a second wave of clones expanding from day 15 to 37. Contracting CD4+ clones appeared mostly in the CM and EM memory subsets, whereas CD8+ clones were enriched in EMRA. Some responding clones were detected in pre-infection memory, suggesting pre-existing cross-reactive memory T cells joined the SARS-CoV-2 response. The second-wave clones that peaked on day 37 were not confirmed to be SARS-CoV-2 specific. The study covered only a couple of mild cases, and larger cohorts including severe cases with pre-infection samples were considered necessary.

The instrument was an Illumina NovaSeq 6000. Using 5'RACE with constant-segment primers, TCRalpha and TCRbeta cDNA libraries were constructed, with sample barcodes and unique molecular identifiers added in the process. Trizol reagent was used to extract RNA from every sample. Amplification of the libraries took two PCR steps, and the second step added a second sample barcode plus Illumina TruSeq adapters. The libraries were sequenced on an Illumina NovaSeq using 2 x 150 bp paired-end reads. Per the source publication's procedure: Reads were demultiplexed and collapsed into UMI-guided consensus sequences with migec v1.2.7. With mixcr v2.1.11, UMI consensuses were aligned to TRA and TRB V and J templates and assembled into clonotypes. Expanded or contracted clonotypes were those called significant by both edgeR and NoisET, with noise models trained on biological replicates. edgeR calls used a false discovery rate-adjusted p below 0.01 and a log2 fold-change threshold of 1. As an exploratory analysis of dynamics, PCA with hierarchical clustering was applied to max-normalized trajectories of the 1000 most abundant clonotypes. Separately sequenced CD4+ and CD8+ repertoires were used to assign a CD4 or CD8 phenotype to each responding clone. The public reads were quality trimmed at Q25 with fastp and then assembled into clones with MiXCR by TCRdb, keeping productive beta chains. Rows merge per CDR3 protein into single entries with the most common DNA and genes. It is TCRdb's table, rather than the study itself, that gives the V and J calls and clone size. The sample yields 120,000 or so distinct CDR3 sequences; over 15% were counted once. The top ten clones comprise approximately 5.5% of the sample.

Ficoll-Paque density gradient centrifugation was the method used to isolate PBMCs. The sample taken for sequencing was PBMCs or a T cell subset sorted from them (not recorded which). The TCR was taken from a man aged 18 to 30 who had mild COVID-19 (a few samples of this study predate the infection). The sample titles of this study are shuffled in the database, so cell type and time point are left out; the donor was told from shared clones.

The CDR3 amino acid sequence is: CASSPHSLPGANVLTF. The sequenced DNA is TGCGCCAGCAGCCCCCATTCGTTGCCTGGGGCCAACGTCCTGACTTTC. Recombination linked TRBV5-1 to TRBJ2-6; the D gene cannot be resolved reliably. For CDR1 and CDR2, the germline V gene lists SGHRS and YFSETQ. Trimming at the junction amounts to 4 bases on V and 2 bases on J, and the germline ends lie 13 bases apart. The CDR3 spans 16 residues, from the cysteine through the phenylalanine. The retained sequence is limited to the CDR3, 48 bases, with the frame set at the first base.